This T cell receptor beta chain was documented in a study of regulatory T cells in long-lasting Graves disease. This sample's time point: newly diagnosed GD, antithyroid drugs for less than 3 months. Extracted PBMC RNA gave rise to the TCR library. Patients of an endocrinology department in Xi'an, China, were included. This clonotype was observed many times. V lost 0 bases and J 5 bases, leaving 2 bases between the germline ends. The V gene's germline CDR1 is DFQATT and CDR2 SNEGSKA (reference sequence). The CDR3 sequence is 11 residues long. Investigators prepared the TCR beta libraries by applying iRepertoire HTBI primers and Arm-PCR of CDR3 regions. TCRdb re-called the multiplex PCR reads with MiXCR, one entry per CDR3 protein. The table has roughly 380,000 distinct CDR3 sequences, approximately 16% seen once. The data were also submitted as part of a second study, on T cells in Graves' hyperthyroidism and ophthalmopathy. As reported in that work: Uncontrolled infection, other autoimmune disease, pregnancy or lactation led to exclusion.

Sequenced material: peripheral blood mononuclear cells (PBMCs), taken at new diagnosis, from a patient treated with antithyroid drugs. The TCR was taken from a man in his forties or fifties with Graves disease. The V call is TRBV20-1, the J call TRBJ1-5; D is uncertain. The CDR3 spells CSAREDQPQHF. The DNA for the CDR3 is TGCAGTGCTAGAGAAGATCAGCCCCAGCATTTT.